These 3 T cell receptor beta chains were sequenced from one sample in a study of immune cell composition in non-small cell lung cancer. Normal lung was taken at the farthest possible site, at least 3 cm from tumour. Using immunoSEQ multiplex PCR, the repertoire was profiled, and TCRdb retains in-frame clones only, with some absent. The sample yields under 800 clones, about 78% seen once. Sequencing input: non-adjacent lung tissue. The receptors come from a human donor with non-small cell lung cancer.

V and J are TRBV6-6 and TRBJ1-2; 8 nucleotides line up with TRBD1. This CDR3 contains 13 residues. From germline, CDR1 is MNHNY and CDR2 SVGAGI (reference sequence). V trimming: 8 bases; J trimming: 4 bases; junction bases outside the gene matches: 6. In nucleotides, the CDR3 is TGTGCCAGCGGGGACAGGAGGGGCTATGGCTACACCTTC. Amino acid sequence: CASGDRRGYGYTF.

This rearrangement joins TRBV27 to TRBJ2-7; 9 bases agree with TRBD1. CDR1 and CDR2 (germline): MNHEY, SMNVEV (reference sequence). The CDR3 has 14 residues. The J segment lost 6 bases and the V segment lost 2 bases, leaving 5 bases of the junction unmatched. The CDR3 protein is CASSLTGGDGEQYF. CDR3 nucleotides: TGTGCCAGCAGTTTAACAGGGGGCGACGGCGAGCAGTACTTC.

This clone came up once. CDR3 sequence (DNA): TGTGCCAGCACCACCTCAGGGGCCAATCAGCCCCAGCATTTT. It yields the protein CASTTSGANQPQHF. The chain recombines TRBV28 with TRBJ1-5, with a possible D match to TRBD1 (6 bases). The CDR3 covers 14 residues. V lost 7 bases and J lost 3, with 13 bases in between. CDR1 is MDHEN, CDR2 SYDVKM, per germline.